This T cell receptor beta chain was recorded in a study of cytomegalovirus exposure and HLA in healthy donors. As for the study in general: Sequencing of some 190 million T cells in an earlier analysis found 100 million to 140 million unique TCR beta sequences.

13 Jbeta primers and 60 Vbeta primers were used for the PCR. Some clones are missing from TCRdb's copy, which holds only in-frame ones; the method was immunoSEQ multiplex PCR. The data show about 94,000 clones, around 66% seen once. The receptor was derived from a young man in good health and CMV-seronegative. Sample: PBMCs.

In DNA form, the CDR3 reads TGTGCCAGCAGCCAATACGACAGGGACTCTGGAAACACCATATATTTT. Translating gives CASSQYDRDSGNTIYF. V usage is TRBV4-2 and J usage is TRBJ1-3; 7 nucleotides align to TRBD1. V lost 2 bases to trimming and J lost 0 bases; unmatched junction nucleotides: 4. The germline gives CDR1 LGHNA, CDR2 YNFKEQ. The CDR3 length is 16 residues.